The 24 T cell receptor beta chains below come from one sample, sequenced in a study of T cell repertoires in cytomegalovirus infection. Using its own MiXCR run on the reads, TCRdb lists one record per CDR3 protein. This sample has 450,000 to 550,000 distinct CDR3 sequences, with about 44% found just once. Their antigens remain unidentified. The source was cultured PBMCs, collected from culture after CMV antigen stimulation. The receptors come from a human donor in good health (CMV status not recorded). Some clones in this sample may be carry-over from other donors' samples.

This clonotype has a handful of counts. CDR3 loop: CAISAGRAHGYTF. CDR3 coding DNA: TGTGCCATCAGTGCGGGCAGGGCCCATGGCTACACCTTC. This sequence joins TRBV10-3 and TRBJ1-2; possibly TRBD1 for D (5 bases). The CDR3 runs 13 residues. The ends were cut back, 4 bases at V and 6 bases at J, with 12 bases in the middle. Germline-derived CDR1 and CDR2 are ENHRY and SYGVKD.

This sequence joins TRBV11-2 and TRBJ2-7; D is possibly TRBD1 (6 bases). The germline V gene encodes CDR1 SGHAT and CDR2 FQNNGV. The V end lost 1 base, the J end lost 4 bases, and 11 bases lay between the germline ends. The CDR3 sequence is 14 residues long. DNA for the CDR3: TGTGCCAGCAGCTTAGTTTACAGGGCTTACGAGCAGTACTTC. This translates into CASSLVYRAYEQYF.

This clonotype has only a few counts. The chain joins TRBV24-1 to TRBJ2-1, with D uncertain. This CDR3 has 12 residues. Trimming took 4 bases from V and 5 from J, leaving 5 bases between them. CDR1 KGHDR and CDR2 SFDVKD come from the germline V gene. The CDR3 DNA reads as TGTGCCACCAGTGACGAAAACAATGAGCAGTTCTTC. This translates into CATSDENNEQFF.

CDR3 DNA: TGTGCCAGCAGCCAGGGGACTAGCGGGATGTGGAATGAGCAGTTCTTC. Its translation: CASSQGTSGMWNEQFF. The rearrangement joins TRBV5-4 to TRBJ2-1; 13 bases agree with TRBD2. V trimming: 4 bases; J trimming: 7 bases; junction bases outside the gene matches: 8. There are 16 residues in the CDR3. The germline CDR1 and CDR2 sequences are SGHNT and YYREEE (reference sequence).

This chain links TRBV20-1 with TRBJ2-5; 8 bases are shared with TRBD1. The CDR3 consists of 16 residues. Germline assignment: CDR1 DFQATT and CDR2 SNEGSKA (reference sequence). The J segment lost 2 bases and the V segment lost 4 bases, leaving 12 bases of the junction unmatched. The CDR3 region has the DNA TGCAGTGCTAATGCGGGACAGGCAACTTTACAAGAGACCCAGTACTTC. It encodes CSANAGQATLQETQYF.

The gene calls are TRBV15 and TRBJ2-2; D not certain. V was pared by 3 bases and J by 3 bases, with 8 bases between. The germline V gene has CDR1 LNHNV and CDR2 YYDKDF (reference sequence). The length of the CDR3 is 14 residues. CDR3 DNA sequence: TGTGCCACCAGCAGTCGATCTTACACCGGGGAGCTGTTTTTT. Translation: CATSSRSYTGELFF.

The V gene is TRBV4-1, the J gene TRBJ1-5; 9 nucleotides match TRBD1. V was clipped by 2 bases and J by 4 bases; unmatched bases: 3. The CDR3 loop spans 15 amino acids. The germline gives CDR1 MGHRA, CDR2 YSYEKL. The CDR3 DNA sequence: TGCGCCAGCAGCCAAAGGACAGGGGCTAATCAGCCCCAGCATTTT. Its protein product is CASSQRTGANQPQHF.

The chain uses TRBV4-1 and TRBJ2-1; D is possibly TRBD1 (5 bases). The CDR3 covers 16 residues. Trimming stripped 0 bases from V and 5 bases from J, with 14 bases between. Germline V CDR1 and CDR2: MGHRA, YSYEKL. CDR3 sequence reads: CASSQEFAADNNEQFF. In DNA, the CDR3 is TGCGCCAGCAGCCAAGAATTCGCGGCGGACAACAATGAGCAGTTCTTC.

V is TRBV5-6 and J is TRBJ2-3, with 7 nucleotides matching TRBD2. Germline CDR1 is SGHDT and CDR2 is YYEEEE. After removal of 4 bases from V and 2 bases from J, the junction contained 4 bases not matched to a gene. The CDR3 length is 14 residues. The CDR3 DNA sequence: TGTGCCAGCAGCAGGCGGGGGTTCACAGATACGCAGTATTTT. Translated: CASSRRGFTDTQYF.

With regard to this clonotype: Germline and junction disagree at one end, which may indicate a read error. This chain joins TRBV6-6 and TRBJ1-6; TRBD1 might be the D (5 bases). The CDR3 extends over 16 amino acids. Germline V lookup: CDR1 MNHNY, CDR2 SVGAGI (reference sequence). The CDR3 protein is CATSAGLHSENSPPHF. Written as DNA, the CDR3 is TGTGCCACCTCGGCGGGACTCCACTCTGAGAATTCACCCCCCCACTTT.

The chain is built from TRBV20-1 and TRBJ2-7; 9 nucleotides agree with TRBD2. This CDR3 contains 16 residues. The trim removed 4 bases at V and 7 bases at J, leaving 17 bases unmatched. In germline, CDR1 is DFQATT, CDR2 SNEGSKA (reference sequence). CDR3 sequence reads: CSATPVAGVTSLEQYF. CDR3 DNA: TGCAGTGCTACTCCCGTAGCGGGGGTTACCTCTCTTGAGCAGTACTTC.

The chain uses TRBV5-4 and TRBJ1-6; no clear D. Germline V gene lookup returns CDR1 SGHNT and CDR2 YYREEE (reference sequence). Deletions cut 5 bases from V and 10 bases from J, with 16 bases between. The CDR3 has 14 amino acids. The CDR3, as DNA: TGTGCCAGCAGTAAAAGGGAGGACGGATCACCCCTCCACTTT. This codes for CASSKREDGSPLHF.

The J gene is TRBJ1-2, the V gene TRBV15; D is undetermined. Per the germline V gene, CDR1 is LNHNV and CDR2 is YYDKDF (reference sequence). CDR3 size: 15 residues. V lost 4 bases, J lost 4 bases, and 16 bases lay in between. DNA of the CDR3: TGTGCCACCAGCAAAACCAGCGGGGTTTCCTATGGCTACACCTTC. Protein sequence: CATSKTSGVSYGYTF.

The chain couples TRBV6-1 to TRBJ1-5; 7 bases map to TRBD1. The CDR3 spans 16 residues. Germline loops: CDR1 MNHNS, CDR2 SASEGT. V lost 5 bases to trimming and J lost 0 bases; unmatched junction nucleotides: 7. CDR3 sequence (DNA): TGTGCCAGCAGTAACAACAGGGGCTGTAGCAATCAGCCCCAGCATTTT. It codes for CASSNNRGCSNQPQHF.

This clonotype is a singleton in its sample. The V and J genes are TRBV28 and TRBJ1-1, with D tentatively TRBD1 (6 bases). V was trimmed by 4 bases and J by 1 base, leaving 10 bases between them. The CDR3 contains 14 residues. CDR1 and CDR2 (germline): MDHEN, SYDVKM. The CDR3 nucleotides read TGTGCCAGCAGTTCCTTACAGGGGAACACTGAAGCTTTCTTT. Amino acids: CASSSLQGNTEAFF.

A few counts support this clonotype. V gene TRBV2 combines with J gene TRBJ1-6; D may be TRBD1 (6 bases). Trimming pared 8 bases from V and 7 bases from J, leaving 12 bases between. The CDR3 consists of 13 residues. Looked up from germline, CDR1 is SNHLY and CDR2 is FYNNEI. CDR3 nucleotides: TGTGCCAGCCAGGACAGACAGAATTCACCCCTCCACTTT. Amino acid sequence: CASQDRQNSPLHF.

The chain employs TRBV27 and TRBJ2-3; 10 bases line up with TRBD2. Germline values: CDR1 MNHEY, CDR2 SMNVEV (reference sequence). With V trimmed by 7 bases and J by 6 bases, 10 bases remained unmatched. CDR3 size: 15 residues. The CDR3 bases are TGTGCCAGCATGACTAGCGGGTACCTGAGGGATACGCAGTATTTT. Translating it yields CASMTSGYLRDTQYF.

In this sample, this clonotype turned up once. This chain joins TRBV2 and TRBJ1-4; D remains ambiguous. Germline CDR1 SNHLY, CDR2 FYNNEI. The CDR3 is 16 residues long. Deletions cut 6 bases from V and 5 bases from J, with 19 bases between. CDR3 in DNA: TGTGCCAGCAGGAGAGACCGGGCCCCAAAGAATGAAAAACTGTTTTTT. Its protein product is CASRRDRAPKNEKLFF.

This clonotype was seen many times. The rearrangement links TRBV7-2 to TRBJ2-5; TRBD2 matches at 14 bases. The CDR3 covers 18 residues. V dropped 6 bases and J dropped 2; count of bases not matched to a gene: 11. CDR1 and CDR2 from the germline V gene are SGHTA and FQGNSA. CDR3 DNA: TGTGCCAGCAGACCCGGGACTAGCGGGAGTTATGGACAAGAGACCCAGTACTTC. It yields the protein CASRPGTSGSYGQETQYF.

Here the CDR3 DNA reads TGTGCCAGCATTCAGGACAGGGATTACAATGAGCAGTTCTTC. Amino acids: CASIQDRDYNEQFF. The J gene is TRBJ2-1, the V gene TRBV6-6; 8 nucleotides line up with TRBD1. Germline V gene data show CDR1 as MNHNY and CDR2 as SVGAGI (reference sequence). CDR3 size: 14 residues. J was trimmed by 4 bases and V by 7 bases; bases with no gene match: 6.

This chain joins TRBV7-8 and TRBJ2-7; maybe TRBD2 (6 bases). The CDR3 is 15 amino acids. Germline lookup yields CDR1 SGHVS and CDR2 FQNEAQ. V gave up 4 bases and J gave up 6 bases, with 19 bases separating them. Here the CDR3 DNA reads TGTGCCAGCAGCTCATCAGTCGGGGGTTCGGGCGAGCAGTACTTC. Its translation: CASSSSVGGSGEQYF.

The V and J genes are TRBV5-6 and TRBJ2-2; D may be TRBD1 (5 bases). CDR3 length equals 16 residues. Germline CDR1 and CDR2: SGHDT and YYEEEE. Trimming left V 1 base short and J 3 bases short, with 13 bases between. The CDR3 spells CASSLRRDEYTGELFF. The CDR3, as DNA: TGTGCCAGCAGCTTGCGCAGGGATGAGTACACCGGGGAGCTGTTTTTT.

This chain uses TRBV25-1 with TRBJ2-1; 9 nucleotides agree with TRBD2. The CDR3 runs 14 residues. The germline gives CDR1 MGHDK, CDR2 SYGVNS. Germline trimming cut 6 bases from V and 9 bases from J; bases unmatched to any gene: 9. The chain's CDR3 is CASRSSGSIGEQFF. The DNA for the CDR3 is TGTGCCAGCAGGAGTAGCGGGAGCATCGGTGAGCAGTTCTTC.

The chain combines TRBV7-2 with TRBJ2-7; tentative D call: TRBD2 (6 bases). The CDR3 runs to 13 residues. Germline V gene sequence: CDR1 SGHTA, CDR2 FQGNSA. Between the trimmed V and J ends, which lost 6 bases and 2 bases, there was a span of 11 bases. The CDR3 nucleotides read TGTGCCAGCAGTTCCCGCGGGGCCTACGAGCAGTACTTC. It is translated as CASSSRGAYEQYF.